Reported below is one TCR beta chain. Measured with immunoSEQ multiplex PCR; TCRdb has only the in-frame clones, and not every one. The profile shows more than 140,000 clones, approximately 89% of them singletons. This specimen comes from a study of T cell responses to AZD1222 COVID-19 vaccine. This TCR was recovered from an adult in good health. This sample comprised peripheral blood, obtained on day 0 of MenACWY control vaccination.

The CDR3 sequence: CASSIRLGYEQYF. The CDR3 bases are TGTGCCAGTAGTATACGGTTGGGCTACGAGCAGTACTTC. The J gene is TRBJ2-7, the V gene TRBV19, with D hard to call. The V gene's germline CDR1 is LNHDA and CDR2 SQIVND (reference sequence). Trimming removed 2 bases at V and 3 bases at J, with 8 bases between. The CDR3 has 13 amino acids.